This is a list of T cell receptor beta chains from one sample in a study of molecular identifiers for immune sequencing clone quantification. From the PCR reads, TCRdb called clonotypes with MiXCR, one entry per CDR3 protein. This sample carries around 460,000 distinct CDR3 sequences, about a fifth of them seen once, and the ten largest clones take 0.65% to 0.95%. The material sequenced was naive CD8+ T cells from blood, with Jurkat cell RNA spiked in. These receptors originate from a human donor in good health. Some libraries in this study had Jurkat cell RNA spiked in. CDR3s leave out the opening cysteine and the closing phenylalanine or tryptophan. Fields, in order: J gene, V gene, CDR3 protein.

TRBJ2-6	TRBV28	ASRNSRLSGANVLT
TRBJ1-6	TRBV19	ASIDRQDTLNSPLH
TRBJ1-5	TRBV27	ASSEHPYSNQPQH
TRBJ2-3	TRBV6-5	ASSVHSLGTQY
TRBJ2-3	TRBV12-3/TRBV12-4	ASTGTSGGRDTQY
TRBJ2-5	TRBV4-3	ASSQDHGDQETQY
TRBJ2-3	TRBV2	ASSDMGGGTDTQY
TRBJ2-5	TRBV6-5	ASSYSSGHQETQY
TRBJ2-3	TRBV7-2	ASSLNGGGDTDTQY
TRBJ2-7	TRBV6-1	ASSEAQDRDYEQY
TRBJ2-7	TRBV20-1	SGKSYEQY
TRBJ2-7	TRBV20-1	SACQGPPLNYEQY
TRBJ2-3	TRBV6-5	ASSYSGKDTQY
TRBJ2-6	TRBV2	ARTDRDSGANVLT
TRBJ2-5	TRBV28	ASSEDRGLETQY
TRBJ2-7	TRBV2	ASSQFGGYEQY
TRBJ2-3	TRBV10-2	ASSERVTPTSTDTQY
TRBJ2-7	TRBV27	ASSFGTGYHEQY
TRBJ2-1	TRBV30	PWSSGGREF
TRBJ2-2	TRBV9	ASSVEAGTLTGELF
TRBJ2-1	TRBV11-1	ASSTNEQF
TRBJ1-1	TRBV11-3	ASSLRTNWSF
TRBJ2-7	TRBV7-9	ASSLMIAGAHEQY
TRBJ1-1	TRBV28	ATSATVDWNTEAF
TRBJ2-7	TRBV5-5	ASSLDSRIAYEQY
TRBJ2-7	TRBV28	ASSFLPGYEQY
TRBJ2-1	TRBV4-3	ASSQDRQTYNEQF
TRBJ2-7	TRBV4-3	ASSQTGTQYEQY
TRBJ1-1	TRBV20-1	SARGWGNTEAF
TRBJ2-3	TRBV27	ASSLSGLAGASDTQY
TRBJ2-1	TRBV12-3/TRBV12-4	ASSLGTSGSGEQF
TRBJ2-7	TRBV5-1	ASGLETGGYEQY
TRBJ2-2	TRBV2	ASSESGEMGLVNTGELF
TRBJ2-1	TRBV13	ASGITSGGYNEQF
TRBJ2-7	TRBV27	ASSPSGRTFYEQY
TRBJ2-7	TRBV7-9	ASSAPGQPYEQY
TRBJ1-5	TRBV27	ASSLGTGQPQH
TRBJ2-1	TRBV4-1	ASSQVLAGDSNEQF
TRBJ2-2	TRBV24-1	ATRPRQGNTGELF
TRBJ2-3	TRBV12-5	ASGTDFPSTDTQY
TRBJ2-1	TRBV20-1	SARELGASGRAGYNEQF
TRBJ2-7	TRBV7-9	ASSPTGGWEQY
TRBJ2-3	TRBV5-5	ASSLGYRDGTSTDTQY
TRBJ2-3	TRBV28	ASRPTGTDTQY
TRBJ2-5	TRBV15	ATSTTLGTGVETQY
TRBJ2-3	TRBV12-3/TRBV12-4	ASSWTSGSLTDTQY
TRBJ2-1	TRBV5-1	ASSSGLAGGKGNEQF
TRBJ2-2	TRBV24-1	ATSDRTGAGELF
TRBJ2-7	TRBV7-2	ASSGHAGPSYEQY
TRBJ2-3	TRBV6-2/TRBV6-3	ASSAAGDRLSDTQY
TRBJ2-5	TRBV29-1	SVEDGAEQGSYETQY